These T cell receptor beta chains were read from a single sample in a study of cytomegalovirus exposure and HLA in healthy donors. Measured with immunoSEQ multiplex PCR; TCRdb has only the in-frame clones, and not every one. The profile shows some 170,000 clones, roughly 89% of them singletons. Sequenced: PBMCs. These receptors came from a woman aged 30 to 39 in good health and CMV-seronegative. CDR3s include the opening cysteine and the closing phenylalanine or tryptophan. D genes are given only for firm matches. For some rows the clone size is stated as once, few or many, or as a class when expanded; others skip it.

cdr3_nt cdr3_aa d_call j_call v_call clone_size
TGTGCCAGTAGTATAACCGGCCAAGGGGACTACACCTTC CASSITGQGDYTF - TRBJ1-2 TRBV19 -
TGTGCCAGCAGCTTCTACAGGGGTCGGTACAATGAGCAGTTCTTC CASSFYRGRYNEQFF TRBD1 TRBJ2-1 TRBV11-2 -
TGTGCCAGCAGCTTGGGACTAGCGGGGGCGAACACCGGGGAGCTGTTTTTT CASSLGLAGANTGELFF TRBD2 TRBJ2-2 TRBV5-4 few
TGCGCCAGCAGCTTGTTCAGCGGCACTGAAGCTTTCTTT CASSLFSGTEAFF - TRBJ1-1 TRBV5-1 few
TGTGCCAGCAGCGTCCATACTAGTCGCCACAATGAGCAGTTCTTC CASSVHTSRHNEQFF - TRBJ2-1 TRBV9 -
TGTGCCAGCTCAGCGACTAGCGGGGGGGTGAGCTCCTACGAGCAGTACTTC CASSATSGGVSSYEQYF TRBD2 TRBJ2-7 TRBV18 -
TGTGCCAGCAGCCCGCGGACAGTTACCACCGGGGAGCTGTTTTTT CASSPRTVTTGELFF - TRBJ2-2 TRBV7-2 -
TGTGCAAGTCGCTTAGTGTGTAGGGAGGACTATGGCTACACCTTC CASRLVCREDYGYTF - TRBJ1-2 TRBV12-2 -
TGCAGTGCTAGACAGGGAGAGACCCAGTACTTC CSARQGETQYF - TRBJ2-5 TRBV20-1 once
TGCGCCAGCAGCCAATTGGTCCCCAGGGGCGATCAGCCCCAGCATTTT CASSQLVPRGDQPQHF - TRBJ1-5 TRBV4-1 -
TGTGCCAGCAGTTACAGGGGCCCTTTCGGCTACACCTTC CASSYRGPFGYTF TRBD1 TRBJ1-2 TRBV27 -
TGTGCCAGCAGCGTAAGGCCCTCAGGAACAGATACGCAGTATTTT CASSVRPSGTDTQYF - TRBJ2-3 TRBV9 -
TGTGCCAGCAGTTACGGGCAGGGGGAGTGGACCACTGAAGCTTTCTTT CASSYGQGEWTTEAFF TRBD1 TRBJ1-1 TRBV6-6 -
TGTGCCAGTAGTTTCGAGCAGGGCGTTGAAGCTTTCTTT CASSFEQGVEAFF - TRBJ1-1 TRBV19 -
TGTGCCAGCAGCCTGCGACTAGCGACGGCCAATGAGCAGTTCTTC CASSLRLATANEQFF TRBD2 TRBJ2-1 TRBV11-2 -
TGTGCCAGCAGCCTAGGGCGGGGCAGAGCCTACGAGCAGTACTTC CASSLGRGRAYEQYF - TRBJ2-7 TRBV6-5 -
TGTGCCAGCAGCTTAGGAGGGGGCTGGTACGAGCAGTACTTC CASSLGGGWYEQYF TRBD1 TRBJ2-7 TRBV7-6 -
TGTGCCAGCAGTCGTAACAGGGGACCTTACGAGCAGTACTTC CASSRNRGPYEQYF TRBD1 TRBJ2-7 TRBV6-6 -
TGTGCCAGCAGCCCAGTAGCTAGCGGGGGGAATGAGCAGTTCTTC CASSPVASGGNEQFF TRBD2 TRBJ2-1 TRBV11-2 once
TGTGCCAGCAGCGATATGACAGGGGGCCCCTATGGCTACACCTTC CASSDMTGGPYGYTF TRBD1 TRBJ1-2 TRBV6-6 -